One and the same sample provided the 30 T cell receptor beta chains below, sequenced in a study of blood T cell repertoires in COVID-19. Sequencing was performed with immunoSEQ multiplex PCR; in TCRdb, only in-frame clones are kept and a portion is missing. The sample has around 300,000 clones, roughly 85% seen once. Sequencing input: peripheral blood. The receptors were gathered from a human donor in a cohort sampled during active COVID-19.

This chain uses TRBV7-2 with TRBJ2-7; possible D gene TRBD2, 5 bases. There are 14 residues in the CDR3. Per germline, CDR1 SGHTA and CDR2 FQGNSA. V was pared by 6 bases and J by 0 bases, with 12 bases between. CDR3 DNA sequence: TGTGCCAGCAGGTTACGGGGAAACTCCTACGAGCAGTACTTC. This gives the protein CASRLRGNSYEQYF.

The V and J genes are TRBV28 and TRBJ2-6; perhaps TRBD1 as D (6 bases). Germline V gene lookup returns CDR1 MDHEN and CDR2 SYDVKM. V was clipped by 1 base and J by 2 bases, with 9 bases between them. The CDR3 runs 16 residues. The CDR3: CASSLFRTAGANVLTF. As DNA, the CDR3 is TGTGCCAGCAGTTTATTCCGGACAGCTGGGGCCAACGTCCTGACTTTC.

This chain connects TRBV29-1 to TRBJ2-1, with D hard to call. From germline, CDR1 is SQVTM and CDR2 ANQGSEA. The CDR3 spans 9 residues. V dropped 3 bases and J dropped 9 bases, with 3 bases sitting between them. The CDR3 region is CSVDIEQFF. Here the CDR3 DNA reads TGCAGCGTTGATATTGAGCAGTTCTTC.

As regards this clone: The same CDR3 can be traced to other DNA sequences in this sample. This rearrangement joins TRBV7-2 to TRBJ2-5; tentatively, D is TRBD2 (5 bases). The CDR3 has 14 amino acids. Germline loops: CDR1 SGHTA, CDR2 FQGNSA. V shed 0 bases and J shed 5 bases, with 10 bases lying between them. CDR3 nucleotides: TGTGCCAGCAGCTTAGCGGGTCGAGGGGAGACCCAGTACTTC. Residues: CASSLAGRGETQYF.

This clone was seen a few times. The J gene is TRBJ2-2, the V gene TRBV7-9; maybe TRBD2 (6 bases). The CDR3 is 15 residues long. Trimming took 0 bases from V and 2 from J, leaving 7 bases between them. Germline V gene data show CDR1 as SEHNR and CDR2 as FQNEAQ (reference sequence). CDR3 sequence reads: CASSLASGNTGELFF. The CDR3 nucleotides are TGTGCCAGCAGCTTAGCTAGCGGTAACACCGGGGAGCTGTTTTTT.

The chain links TRBV28 to TRBJ1-2, with 7 bases lining up with TRBD1. The V and J ends lost 7 bases and 7 bases, in that order; junction bases with no gene match: 9. Germline V gene lookup returns CDR1 MDHEN and CDR2 SYDVKM. The CDR3 has 13 amino acids. Here the CDR3 reads CASTPNRGLGYTF. In DNA, the CDR3 is TGTGCCAGCACACCAAATAGGGGGCTTGGCTACACCTTC.

This clone was found a few times. The rearrangement links TRBV25-1 to TRBJ1-2; D possibly corresponds to TRBD1 (5 bases). Germline V gene data show CDR1 as MGHDK and CDR2 as SYGVNS. This CDR3 has 16 amino acids. Trimming shortened V by 3 bases and J by 2 bases, and 16 bases separated the two germline ends. The CDR3 DNA is TGTGCCAGCAGTGATCTCGGAGGGGCAAGAAACTATGGCTACACCTTC. Translation: CASSDLGGARNYGYTF.

The V and J genes are TRBV10-3 and TRBJ2-1, with TRBD2 identical over 7 bases. This CDR3 has 11 residues. The junction had 3 bases not matched to a gene; V was cut back by 8 bases and J by 8 bases. Germline V gene data show CDR1 as ENHRY and CDR2 as SYGVKD. In DNA, the CDR3 is TGTGCCATCGCGGGGAGGGATGAGCAGTTCTTC. It yields the protein CAIAGRDEQFF.

The chain couples TRBV27 to TRBJ2-1; D might be TRBD2 (6 bases). This CDR3 has 14 amino acids. Trimming took 3 bases from V and 7 from J, leaving 13 bases between them. Germline CDR1 is MNHEY and CDR2 is SMNVEV (reference sequence). This CDR3 is CASSFRGFSNEQFF. The CDR3 DNA follows: TGTGCCAGCAGTTTTCGGGGGTTCTCTAATGAGCAGTTCTTC.

V is TRBV4-1 and J is TRBJ2-7, with TRBD1 as a possible D gene (5 bases). V was trimmed by 0 bases and J by 0 bases, leaving 9 bases between them. Germline loops: CDR1 MGHRA, CDR2 YSYEKL. The CDR3 is 15 amino acids. The CDR3 here is CASSQEQASSYEQYF. CDR3 DNA sequence: TGCGCCAGCAGCCAAGAACAGGCAAGCTCCTACGAGCAGTACTTC.

This clone was observed once. The CDR3 region has the DNA TGTGCCAGCTCACCACCCTACACAGATACGCAGTATTTT. Protein: CASSPPYTDTQYF. V gene TRBV18 combines with J gene TRBJ2-3; D is undetermined. CDR3 length equals 13 residues. In germline, CDR1 is KGHSH, CDR2 LQKENI. Trimming pared 0 bases from V and 2 bases from J, leaving 3 bases between.

The V and J genes are TRBV4-1 and TRBJ2-1; 8 bases agree with TRBD2. Germline CDR1 reads MGHRA; CDR2 reads YSYEKL. V dropped 2 bases and J dropped 5; count of bases not matched to a gene: 14. This CDR3 comprises 18 residues. DNA for the CDR3: TGCGCCAGCAGCCAAACCGCTCTCCGCGGGACTAGTGACAATGAGCAGTTCTTC. Translation gives CASSQTALRGTSDNEQFF.

This clone was found many times. This sequence joins TRBV14 and TRBJ1-1; no definite D call. This CDR3 is built from 12 residues. V was cut by 3 bases and J by 4 bases, with 6 bases left in between. CDR1 and CDR2 from the germline V gene are SGHDN and FVKESK. CDR3 protein: CASSHLATEAFF. The CDR3 DNA reads as TGTGCCAGCAGCCATCTGGCCACTGAAGCTTTCTTT.

This chain uses TRBV7-9 with TRBJ1-1; a possible D gene is TRBD1 (6 bases). The CDR3 loop spans 13 amino acids. With 5 bases removed from V and 3 bases from J, the gap between germline ends came to 10 bases. Germline values: CDR1 SEHNR, CDR2 FQNEAQ (reference sequence). This CDR3 reads CASSADRYTEAFF. CDR3 bases: TGTGCCAGCAGCGCTGACAGGTACACTGAAGCTTTCTTT.

The table lists this clone with a count of one. V and J are TRBV28 and TRBJ1-1, with D possibly being TRBD1 (6 bases). CDR3 size: 14 residues. CDR1 is MDHEN and CDR2 is SYDVKM in the germline V gene. V lost 5 bases and J lost 10, with 20 bases in between. For the CDR3, the DNA is TGTGCCAGCAGTCTACGGACAGCGACTCGGGGAGCTTTCTTT. This encodes CASSLRTATRGAFF.

The chain employs TRBV9 and TRBJ2-5, with D unresolved. V lost 4 bases, J lost 6 bases, and 10 bases lay in between. The CDR3 loop spans 12 amino acids. Per germline, CDR1 SGDLS and CDR2 YYNGEE. The CDR3 here is CASSREFQTQYF. The CDR3 DNA sequence: TGTGCCAGCAGCCGTGAGTTTCAGACCCAGTACTTC. The entire variable domain, with the rest obtained from reference TRBV9 and TRBJ2-5, is as follows: DSGVTQTPKHLITATGQRVTLRCSPRSGDLSVYWYQQSLDQGLQFLIQYYNGEERAKGNILERFSAQQFPDLHSELNLSSLELGDSALYFCASSREFQTQYFGPGTRLLVL.

The rearrangement uses TRBV7-2 and TRBJ2-1; D is perhaps TRBD2 (5 bases). V shed 3 bases and J shed 8 bases, with 14 bases lying between them. Germline CDR1 SGHTA, CDR2 FQGNSA. This CDR3 comprises 14 residues. CDR3 in amino acids: CASSFLAGGYEQFF. Written as DNA, the CDR3 is TGTGCCAGCAGCTTTCTTGCGGGTGGGTATGAGCAGTTCTTC.

This chain joins TRBV27 and TRBJ2-5; 13 nucleotides align to TRBD2. Trimming took 5 bases from V and 4 from J; bases not matched to a gene: 10. The CDR3 has 17 residues. Germline loops: CDR1 MNHEY, CDR2 SMNVEV (reference sequence). CDR3 sequence: CASSPLGLAGVGETQYF. The CDR3, as DNA: TGTGCCAGCAGTCCCCTAGGACTAGCGGGAGTTGGAGAGACCCAGTACTTC.

The table lists this clone with a count of one. The J gene is TRBJ2-3, the V gene TRBV10-2; 7 positions agree with TRBD2. Germline V gene lookup returns CDR1 WSHSY and CDR2 SAAADI. Germline trimming cut 2 bases from V and 3 bases from J; bases unmatched to any gene: 14. The CDR3 contains 18 residues. CDR3 protein: CASSEAPGRGILTDTQYF. The CDR3 DNA sequence: TGCGCCAGCAGTGAGGCCCCGGGGAGGGGAATTTTGACAGATACGCAGTATTTT.

This clone was observed once. The chain links TRBV7-3 to TRBJ2-3; D is possibly TRBD1 (7 bases). This CDR3 has 14 amino acids. V lost 4 bases, J lost 6 bases, and 14 bases lay in between. Per germline, CDR1 SGHTA and CDR2 FQGTGA. This CDR3 is CASSYGQEGDTQYF. CDR3 DNA: TGTGCCAGCAGCTACGGACAGGAGGGGGATACGCAGTATTTT.

V gene TRBV5-1 combines with J gene TRBJ2-2; unclear D gene. Trimming shortened V by 2 bases and J by 5 bases, and 4 bases separated the two germline ends. This CDR3 has 12 residues. The germline V gene encodes CDR1 SGHRS and CDR2 YFSETQ. The CDR3 DNA is TGCGCCAGCAGCTTATCAACCGGGGAGCTGTTTTTT. Translated, it gives CASSLSTGELFF.

The rearrangement uses TRBV23-1 and TRBJ2-2, with D possibly matching TRBD1 (5 bases). TRBV23-1 counts as an open reading frame of uncertain function. The CDR3 spans 13 residues. V was trimmed by 3 bases and J by 6 bases, leaving 8 bases between them. CDR3 sequence (DNA): TGCGCCAGCAGTCACAGGGTGTCCGGGGAGCTGTTTTTT. Translating gives CASSHRVSGELFF.

V usage is TRBV4-2 and J usage is TRBJ1-2; D unresolved. The CDR3 runs 13 residues. Germline V gene data show CDR1 as LGHNA and CDR2 as YNFKEQ. V was shortened by 0 bases and J by 7 bases, with 9 bases between the two germline ends. The CDR3 coding sequence is TGTGCCAGCAGCCAAGAGCGGGCCGGTGGCTACACCTTC. Translation gives CASSQERAGGYTF.

The gene calls are TRBV9 and TRBJ2-1; no firm D call. CDR1 and CDR2 from the germline V gene are SGDLS and YYNGEE. The germline V and J ends were trimmed by 0 bases and 0 bases, with 7 bases remaining between them. This CDR3 is built from 15 residues. The CDR3 nucleotides are TGTGCCAGCAGCGTAGCCCGTAGCTCCTACAATGAGCAGTTCTTC. Its protein is CASSVARSSYNEQFF.

V and J are TRBV20-1 and TRBJ2-3; D gene ambiguous. CDR1 is DFQATT, CDR2 SNEGSKA, per germline (reference sequence). Trimming stripped 3 bases from V and 5 bases from J, with 6 bases between. CDR3 length equals 11 residues. CDR3 DNA sequence: TGCAGTGCTAGCCCCAGAGATACGCAGTATTTT. It specifies CSASPRDTQYF.

J is TRBJ2-5 and V is TRBV30; D uncertain. Germline assignment: CDR1 GTSNPN and CDR2 SVGIG (reference sequence). The germline V and J ends were trimmed by 4 bases and 5 bases, with 11 bases remaining between them. This CDR3 is 12 amino acids long. The CDR3 protein is CAWTGGWETQYF. The CDR3 coding sequence is TGTGCCTGGACAGGTGGATGGGAGACCCAGTACTTC.

The V call is TRBV7-9, the J call TRBJ1-3; D possibly corresponds to TRBD1 (6 bases). Between the trimmed V and J ends, which lost 5 bases and 0 bases, there was a span of 14 bases. The CDR3 contains 16 residues. Per the germline V gene, CDR1 is SEHNR and CDR2 is FQNEAQ (reference sequence). CDR3 sequence reads: CASSPGRGTSGNTIYF. The CDR3 bases are TGTGCCAGCAGCCCCGGGAGGGGGACCTCTGGAAACACCATATATTTT.

The chain joins TRBV24-1 to TRBJ2-5, with 9 nucleotides matching TRBD1. This CDR3 comprises 15 residues. V was clipped by 5 bases and J by 3 bases; unmatched bases: 6. CDR1 and CDR2 from the germline V gene are KGHDR and SFDVKD. The CDR3 bases are TGTGCCACCAGTGTCTTGGGACAGGGAGAAGAGACCCAGTACTTC. Its protein is CATSVLGQGEETQYF.

This clone was detected only a few times. The V and J genes are TRBV7-2 and TRBJ2-1; tentative D call: TRBD2 (6 bases). V was trimmed by 3 bases and J by 8 bases, leaving 11 bases between them. The CDR3 sequence is 13 residues long. Germline V CDR1 and CDR2: SGHTA, FQGNSA. CDR3 DNA: TGTGCCAGCAGCTTGTGGCGGGATGATGAGCAGTTCTTC. Encoded protein: CASSLWRDDEQFF.

Turning to this clone: This specimen includes other DNA sequences encoding the same CDR3. The V and J genes are TRBV7-2 and TRBJ2-1, with D possibly TRBD2 on 6 matching bases. The ends were cut back, 0 bases at V and 2 bases at J, with 8 bases in the middle. In germline, CDR1 is SGHTA, CDR2 FQGNSA. CDR3 length: 15 residues. CDR3 region: CASSLAGGTYNEQFF. As DNA, the CDR3 is TGTGCCAGCAGCTTAGCAGGCGGGACCTACAATGAGCAGTTCTTC.